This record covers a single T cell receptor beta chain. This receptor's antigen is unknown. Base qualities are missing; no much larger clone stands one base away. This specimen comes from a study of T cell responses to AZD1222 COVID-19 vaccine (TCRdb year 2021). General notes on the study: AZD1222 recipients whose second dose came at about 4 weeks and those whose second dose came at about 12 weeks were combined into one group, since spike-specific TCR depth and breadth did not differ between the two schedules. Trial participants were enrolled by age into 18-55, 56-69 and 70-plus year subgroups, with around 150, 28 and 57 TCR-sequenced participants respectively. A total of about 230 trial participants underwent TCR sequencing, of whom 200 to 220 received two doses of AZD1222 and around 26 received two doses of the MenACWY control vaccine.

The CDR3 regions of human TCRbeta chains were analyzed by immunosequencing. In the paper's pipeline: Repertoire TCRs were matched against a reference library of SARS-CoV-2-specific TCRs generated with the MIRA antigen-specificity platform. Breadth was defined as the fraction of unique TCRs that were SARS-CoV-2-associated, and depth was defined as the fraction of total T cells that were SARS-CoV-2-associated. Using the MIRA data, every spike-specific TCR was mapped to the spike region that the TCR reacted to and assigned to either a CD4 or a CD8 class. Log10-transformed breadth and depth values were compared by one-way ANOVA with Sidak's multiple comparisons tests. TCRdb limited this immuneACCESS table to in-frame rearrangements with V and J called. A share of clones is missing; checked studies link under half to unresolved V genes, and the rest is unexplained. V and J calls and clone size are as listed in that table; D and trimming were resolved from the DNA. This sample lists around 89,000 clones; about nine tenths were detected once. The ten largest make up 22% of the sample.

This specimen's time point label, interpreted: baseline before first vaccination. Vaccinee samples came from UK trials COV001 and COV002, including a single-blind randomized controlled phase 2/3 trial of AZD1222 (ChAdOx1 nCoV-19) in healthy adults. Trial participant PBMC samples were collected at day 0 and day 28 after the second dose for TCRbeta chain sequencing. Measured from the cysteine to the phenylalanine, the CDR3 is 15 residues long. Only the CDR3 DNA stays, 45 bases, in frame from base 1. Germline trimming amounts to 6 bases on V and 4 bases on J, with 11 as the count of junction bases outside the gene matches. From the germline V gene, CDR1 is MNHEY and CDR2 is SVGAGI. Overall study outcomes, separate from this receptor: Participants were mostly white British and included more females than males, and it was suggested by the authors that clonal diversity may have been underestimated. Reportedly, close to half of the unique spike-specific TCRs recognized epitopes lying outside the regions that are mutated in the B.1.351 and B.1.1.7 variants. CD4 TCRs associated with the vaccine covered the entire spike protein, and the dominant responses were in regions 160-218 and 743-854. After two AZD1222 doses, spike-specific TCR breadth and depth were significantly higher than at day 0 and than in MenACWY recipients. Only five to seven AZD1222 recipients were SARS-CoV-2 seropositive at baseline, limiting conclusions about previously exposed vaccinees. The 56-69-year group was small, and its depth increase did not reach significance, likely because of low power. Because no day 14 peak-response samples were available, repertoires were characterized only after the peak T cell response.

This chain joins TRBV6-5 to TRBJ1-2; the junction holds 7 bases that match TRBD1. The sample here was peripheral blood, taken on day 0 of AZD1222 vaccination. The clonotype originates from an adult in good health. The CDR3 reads CASSRGAGAGYGYTF. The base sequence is TGTGCCAGCAGCAGGGGGGCAGGGGCAGGCTATGGCTACACCTTC.